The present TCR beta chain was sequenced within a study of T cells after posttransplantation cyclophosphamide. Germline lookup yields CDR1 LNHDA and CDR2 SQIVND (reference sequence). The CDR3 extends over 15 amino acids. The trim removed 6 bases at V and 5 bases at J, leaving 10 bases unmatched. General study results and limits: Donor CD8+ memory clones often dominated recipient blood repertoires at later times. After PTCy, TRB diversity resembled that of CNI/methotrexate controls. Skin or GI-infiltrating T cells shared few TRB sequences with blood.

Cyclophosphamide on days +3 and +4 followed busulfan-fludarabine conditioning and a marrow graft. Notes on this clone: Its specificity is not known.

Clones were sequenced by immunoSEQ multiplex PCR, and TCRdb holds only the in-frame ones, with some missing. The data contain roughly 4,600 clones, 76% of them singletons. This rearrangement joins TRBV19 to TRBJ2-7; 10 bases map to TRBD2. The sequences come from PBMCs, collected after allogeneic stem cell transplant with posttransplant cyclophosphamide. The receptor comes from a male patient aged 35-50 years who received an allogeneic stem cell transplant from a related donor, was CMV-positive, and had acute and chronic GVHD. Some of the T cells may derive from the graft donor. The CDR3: CASSDRVGTSDEQYF. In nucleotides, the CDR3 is TGTGCCAGTAGCGACAGGGTGGGGACTAGCGACGAGCAGTACTTC.